Listed below are T cell receptor beta chains from one sample, sequenced in a study of blood T cell repertoires in COVID-19. Here immunoSEQ multiplex PCR was the method, and the copy in TCRdb shows in-frame clones only, minus some. The sample carries some 530,000 clones, about nine tenths recorded once. The sample comprised PBMCs or T cells enriched from blood (not recorded which). The receptors here all came from a woman aged 60-75 years who had recovered from COVID-19. CDR3s include the opening cysteine and the closing phenylalanine or tryptophan. The D gene is left open where the match is weak.

d_gene: NA; j_gene: TRBJ2-7; v_gene: TRBV14; CDR3aa: CASSQVAFYEQYF
d_gene: TRBD2; j_gene: TRBJ2-6; v_gene: TRBV7-9; CDR3aa: CASSLSGAGANVLTF
d_gene: TRBD1; j_gene: TRBJ1-5; v_gene: TRBV27; CDR3aa: CASSRGDRKYQPQHF
d_gene: NA; j_gene: TRBJ1-1; v_gene: TRBV4-1; CDR3aa: CASSLVQGTAFF
d_gene: NA; j_gene: TRBJ2-3; v_gene: TRBV11-3; CDR3aa: CASSATGTDTQYF
d_gene: NA; j_gene: TRBJ2-2; v_gene: TRBV7-8; CDR3aa: CASSSYTNTGELFF
d_gene: TRBD2; j_gene: TRBJ2-3; v_gene: TRBV5-4; CDR3aa: CASSLSGGSTDTQYF
d_gene: NA; j_gene: TRBJ1-1; v_gene: TRBV11-2; CDR3aa: CASLGGGTEAFF
d_gene: TRBD2; j_gene: TRBJ2-3; v_gene: TRBV5-1; CDR3aa: CASSLEGLAGTRTDTQYF
d_gene: NA; j_gene: TRBJ1-1; v_gene: TRBV28; CDR3aa: CASNPVRETEAFF
d_gene: NA; j_gene: TRBJ1-5; v_gene: TRBV4-2; CDR3aa: CASSQDLRGRPQHF
d_gene: TRBD2; j_gene: TRBJ2-2; v_gene: TRBV3-1/TRBV3-2; CDR3aa: CASSRGLAGGYTGELFF
d_gene: NA; j_gene: TRBJ1-2; v_gene: TRBV7-2; CDR3aa: CASSLAGLLYGYTF
d_gene: NA; j_gene: TRBJ2-7; v_gene: TRBV11-2; CDR3aa: CASSSELGASYEQYF
d_gene: TRBD1; j_gene: TRBJ1-4; v_gene: TRBV6-5; CDR3aa: CASSWTGNNEKLFF
d_gene: NA; j_gene: TRBJ1-1; v_gene: TRBV5-1; CDR3aa: CASSQSGRGNTEAFF
d_gene: NA; j_gene: TRBJ1-5; v_gene: TRBV6-5; CDR3aa: CASSHQNQPQHF
d_gene: NA; j_gene: TRBJ1-3; v_gene: TRBV2; CDR3aa: CASSGGTADGNTIYF
d_gene: TRBD1; j_gene: TRBJ2-5; v_gene: TRBV10-3; CDR3aa: CAITGGQGQTQYF
d_gene: TRBD1; j_gene: TRBJ2-7; v_gene: TRBV18; CDR3aa: CASSRGQGDEQYF
d_gene: NA; j_gene: TRBJ1-5; v_gene: TRBV10-2; CDR3aa: CASMRAGTDSNQPQHF
d_gene: NA; j_gene: TRBJ2-7; v_gene: TRBV24-1; CDR3aa: CATSDPTIYEQYF
d_gene: NA; j_gene: TRBJ1-6; v_gene: TRBV5-4; CDR3aa: CASSLAGDRRNSPLHF
d_gene: NA; j_gene: TRBJ1-5; v_gene: TRBV23-1; CDR3aa: CASSRATDLLYSNQPQHF
d_gene: TRBD1; j_gene: TRBJ2-2; v_gene: TRBV11-3; CDR3aa: CASSLGQGRTGELFF
d_gene: TRBD1; j_gene: TRBJ2-6; v_gene: TRBV29-1; CDR3aa: CSVGGQGPSGANVLTF
d_gene: TRBD1; j_gene: TRBJ1-5; v_gene: TRBV6-5; CDR3aa: CASSTTGTGNQPQHF
d_gene: NA; j_gene: TRBJ1-1; v_gene: TRBV13; CDR3aa: CASSFRGGNTEAFF
d_gene: TRBD2; j_gene: TRBJ2-3; v_gene: TRBV11-2; CDR3aa: CASSLEIAGPSTDTQYF
d_gene: NA; j_gene: TRBJ1-6; v_gene: TRBV3-1/TRBV3-2; CDR3aa: CASSPMWGDSPLHF
d_gene: NA; j_gene: TRBJ2-3; v_gene: TRBV7-2; CDR3aa: CASSLGPAIDTQYF
d_gene: NA; j_gene: TRBJ2-1; v_gene: TRBV7-8; CDR3aa: CASSRTKPGNEQFF
d_gene: NA; j_gene: TRBJ2-1; v_gene: TRBV6-2/TRBV6-3; CDR3aa: CASSNSYEQFF
d_gene: NA; j_gene: TRBJ1-2; v_gene: TRBV2; CDR3aa: CASSGTATLGGYTF
d_gene: NA; j_gene: TRBJ1-1; v_gene: TRBV5-6; CDR3aa: CASSLQGYTEAFF
d_gene: NA; j_gene: TRBJ1-2; v_gene: TRBV5-1; CDR3aa: CASSLAGEGYTF
d_gene: TRBD1; j_gene: TRBJ2-7; v_gene: TRBV5-6; CDR3aa: CASSLRDRPTWDTYEQYF
d_gene: NA; j_gene: TRBJ2-7; v_gene: TRBV7-9; CDR3aa: CASSLAQGASYEQYF
d_gene: TRBD2; j_gene: TRBJ2-7; v_gene: TRBV11-2; CDR3aa: CASSSLSGGVGEQYF
d_gene: NA; j_gene: TRBJ2-7; v_gene: TRBV6-2/TRBV6-3; CDR3aa: CASSYQGYSYEQYF
d_gene: NA; j_gene: TRBJ1-3; v_gene: TRBV7-6; CDR3aa: CASSSEKDRAGNTIYF
d_gene: TRBD2; j_gene: TRBJ2-7; v_gene: TRBV30; CDR3aa: CAWSPRGLGYEQYF
d_gene: NA; j_gene: TRBJ2-5; v_gene: TRBV2; CDR3aa: CASSSFRETQYF
d_gene: NA; j_gene: TRBJ2-1; v_gene: TRBV9; CDR3aa: CASSVAGTPIYNEQFF
d_gene: NA; j_gene: TRBJ1-2; v_gene: TRBV12-3/TRBV12-4; CDR3aa: CASSGTQNYGYTF
d_gene: NA; j_gene: TRBJ2-3; v_gene: TRBV6-2/TRBV6-3; CDR3aa: CASSYFRGSTDTQYF
d_gene: NA; j_gene: TRBJ1-2; v_gene: TRBV27; CDR3aa: CASSSLQGPPGGYTF
d_gene: TRBD1; j_gene: TRBJ2-7; v_gene: TRBV6-5; CDR3aa: CASSWTGGNEQYF
d_gene: TRBD1; j_gene: TRBJ1-6; v_gene: TRBV5-1; CDR3aa: CASSGTANNSPLHF
d_gene: TRBD1; j_gene: TRBJ2-3; v_gene: TRBV2; CDR3aa: CASSVGQPTDTQYF
d_gene: TRBD1; j_gene: TRBJ1-6; v_gene: TRBV2; CDR3aa: CASRETGDNSPLHF
d_gene: NA; j_gene: TRBJ2-5; v_gene: TRBV5-6; CDR3aa: CASRRTGETQYF
d_gene: NA; j_gene: TRBJ1-6; v_gene: TRBV3-1/TRBV3-2; CDR3aa: CASSPTSANSPLHF
d_gene: NA; j_gene: TRBJ2-3; v_gene: TRBV7-2; CDR3aa: CASSLFITDTQYF
d_gene: TRBD1; j_gene: TRBJ1-5; v_gene: TRBV20-1; CDR3aa: CSASLVTGGNPQHF
d_gene: TRBD1; j_gene: TRBJ2-1; v_gene: TRBV7-8; CDR3aa: CASSLDRENEQFF
d_gene: NA; j_gene: TRBJ1-2; v_gene: TRBV4-1; CDR3aa: CASSQDGGLLGYTF
d_gene: NA; j_gene: TRBJ1-2; v_gene: TRBV27; CDR3aa: CASSRDTSYGYTF
d_gene: TRBD1; j_gene: TRBJ1-2; v_gene: TRBV7-2; CDR3aa: CASSLGGRTGYYGYTF